The 30 T cell receptor beta chains listed next were all sequenced from one sample in a study of breast tumors, draining lymph nodes, adjacent tissues. The lymph nodes were axillary draining lymph nodes from breast cancer patients. A single record per CDR3 protein comes from TCRdb applying MiXCR to the multiplex PCR reads. The data contain 200,000 to 250,000 distinct CDR3 sequences, around 35% of them singletons. The sequenced sample was axillary lymph node tissue. These receptor sequences come from a female donor with breast cancer. Some clones in this sample may be carry-over from other donors' samples.

Many counts were recorded for this clonotype. The chain has TRBV11-2 and TRBJ2-3; no firm D call. The V end was cut by 5 bases, the J end by 0 bases, with 18 bases between. This CDR3 region has 17 residues. The germline V gene encodes CDR1 SGHAT and CDR2 FQNNGV. CDR3 region: CASSLPNVAPSTDTQYF. The CDR3 DNA is TGTGCCAGCAGCCTCCCGAACGTGGCCCCCAGCACAGATACGCAGTATTTT.

Points on this clonotype: A much larger clone lies one base from this, so it may be a read error. V and J are TRBV12-5 and TRBJ2-1; D is perhaps TRBD2 (5 bases). Germline V gene data show CDR1 as LGHNT and CDR2 as FRNRAP. The length of the CDR3 is 13 residues. The CDR3 loop is CAISYSASSEQFF. The CDR3 nucleotides are TGTGCCATCAGTTATTCCGCTAGCAGTGAGCAGTTCTTC.

This clonotype was counted ten times or more. The chain employs TRBV7-3 and TRBJ1-2, with D tentatively TRBD1 (5 bases). V lost 3 bases and J 5 bases, leaving 16 bases between the germline ends. The length of the CDR3 is 15 residues. CDR1 SGHTA and CDR2 FQGTGA come from the germline V gene. The CDR3 region has the DNA TGTGCCAGCAGCTTGGGGCGGGGCGCCTCGTATGGCTACACCTTC. Translating it yields CASSLGRGASYGYTF.

The chain couples TRBV2 to TRBJ2-3; D remains unclear. CDR1 is SNHLY and CDR2 is FYNNEI in the germline V gene. The V and J ends lost 6 bases and 2 bases respectively, with 12 bases between them. The CDR3 runs to 14 residues. The CDR3, as DNA: TGTGCCAGCAGCCCTTACTCCCCCACAGATACGCAGTATTTT. This gives the protein CASSPYSPTDTQYF.

This clonotype was found many times. CDR3 DNA: TGCAGTGCGACTGAGCCGATTTCTAGCGGGAAGTCCTACAATGAGCAGTTCTTC. Its protein is CSATEPISSGKSYNEQFF. The chain recombines TRBV20-1 with TRBJ2-1; 9 nucleotides agree with TRBD2. With V trimmed by 6 bases and J by 1 base, 16 bases remained unmatched. Germline values: CDR1 DFQATT, CDR2 SNEGSKA (reference sequence). The CDR3 loop spans 18 amino acids.

In regard to this clonotype: This may stem from a read error, because a much larger clone lies one nucleotide away. The V gene is TRBV20-1, the J gene TRBJ2-1; D unclear. The CDR3 loop spans 12 amino acids. Per the germline V gene, CDR1 is DFQATT and CDR2 is SNEGSKA (reference sequence). The CDR3 DNA reads TGCAGTGCTAGAGATTATTGGGTTGAGCCGTTCTTC. Its protein product is CSARDYWVEPFF.

V is TRBV10-3 and J is TRBJ2-1; 8 nucleotides match TRBD2. V lost 7 bases and J lost 0; bases outside the gene matches: 11. The CDR3 length is 17 residues. The germline V gene has CDR1 ENHRY and CDR2 SYGVKD. Here the CDR3 reads CAINQKSGGSSYNEQFF. CDR3 DNA: TGTGCCATCAACCAAAAGAGCGGGGGAAGCTCCTACAATGAGCAGTTCTTC.

A remark on this clonotype: This may come from a read error, since a much larger clone is one base off. This CDR3 is CTSSTIGGEYNEQFF. In nucleotides, the CDR3 is TGTACCAGCAGTACAATAGGTGGAGAGTACAATGAGCAGTTCTTC. V is TRBV2 and J is TRBJ2-1; D gene uncertain. In germline, CDR1 is SNHLY, CDR2 FYNNEI. The CDR3 spans 15 residues.

The chain couples TRBV2 to TRBJ1-3; D might be TRBD1 (5 bases). Germline CDR1 reads SNHLY; CDR2 reads FYNNEI. V was trimmed by 6 bases and J by 7 bases, leaving 16 bases between them. The CDR3 spans 14 residues. The CDR3 here is CASSPFRDGNTIYF. The CDR3 DNA reads as TGTGCCAGCAGCCCCTTCCGGGACGGGAACACCATATATTTT.

The chain is built from TRBV7-8 and TRBJ1-1; 9 nucleotides agree with TRBD1. Per the germline V gene, CDR1 is SGHVS and CDR2 is FQNEAQ. Unmatched junction bases numbered 2, after V lost 5 bases and J lost 1 base. The CDR3 covers 14 residues. This chain's CDR3 is CASSEGQGNTEAFF. CDR3 nucleotide sequence: TGTGCCAGCAGCGAGGGACAGGGGAACACTGAAGCTTTCTTT.

V usage is TRBV24-1 and J usage is TRBJ2-2; 8 bases are shared with TRBD2. The CDR3 length is 17 residues. Trimming cost V 9 bases and J 4 bases; bases outside gene matches: 15. Germline assignment: CDR1 KGHDR and CDR2 SFDVKD. CDR3 sequence (DNA): TGTGCCACCGGCCCTCGGGGGGGCGGGAGGAGCACCGGGGAGCTGTTTTTT. It translates to CATGPRGGGRSTGELFF.

On this clonotype itself: This CDR3 is missing its conserved last phenylalanine or tryptophan, likely due to a read error. The chain uses TRBV7-2 and TRBJ2-5; D not resolved. CDR1 is SGHTA and CDR2 is FQGNSA in the germline V gene. The CDR3 consists of 14 residues. The V end was cut by 2 bases, the J end by 0 bases, with 7 bases between. As DNA, the CDR3 is TGTGCCAGCAGCTTACCCCGGAACCAAGAGACCCAGTACCTC. Amino acids: CASSLPRNQETQYL.

CDR3 sequence reads: CASSRSTGIGSSYNEQFF. The CDR3 DNA reads TGTGCCAGCAGCCGAAGTACAGGTATTGGGTCTTCCTACAATGAGCAGTTCTTC. The chain uses TRBV7-9 and TRBJ2-1; TRBD1 might be the D (5 bases). Germline loops: CDR1 SEHNR, CDR2 FQNEAQ (reference sequence). V was trimmed by 5 bases and J by 1 base, leaving 21 bases between them. The CDR3 sequence is 18 residues long. Full variable domain (remainder filled in from reference TRBV7-9 and TRBJ2-1): DTGVSQNPRHKITKRGQNVTFRCDPISEHNRLYWYRQTLGQGPEFLTYFQNEAQLEKSRLLSDRFSAERPKGSFSTLEIQRTEQGDSAMYLCASSRSTGIGSSYNEQFFGPGTRLTVL.

The rearrangement links TRBV12-3 or TRBV12-4 to TRBJ2-7; the D is unclear. V lost 8 bases, J lost 6 bases, and 11 bases lay in between. The CDR3 extends over 11 amino acids. CDR3 in amino acids: CASGPKSEQYF. DNA of the CDR3: TGTGCCAGCGGCCCCAAGTCCGAGCAGTACTTC.

The chain carries TRBV20-1 and TRBJ2-7; 15 bases line up with TRBD2. V gave up 0 bases and J gave up 1 base; unmatched junction bases: 13. The CDR3 runs to 20 residues. Germline-derived CDR1 and CDR2 are DFQATT and SNEGSKA (reference sequence). The DNA for the CDR3 is TGCAGTGCTAGAGATCGGACTAGCGGGGGGGGTTACACCGGATCCTACGAGCAGTACTTC. Translation: CSARDRTSGGGYTGSYEQYF.

The rearrangement links TRBV7-6 to TRBJ2-3, with D possibly being TRBD2 (7 bases). V dropped 5 bases and J dropped 3 bases, with 21 bases sitting between them. The CDR3 totals 17 residues. The germline CDR1 and CDR2 sequences are SGHVS and FNYEAQ. This CDR3 is CASSQRGGKGYTDTQYF. Here the CDR3 DNA reads TGTGCCAGCAGCCAGAGGGGGGGGAAGGGGTATACAGATACGCAGTATTTT.

This clonotype was counted ten times or more. This chain joins TRBV5-4 and TRBJ2-7; TRBD2 might be the D (6 bases). This CDR3 has 15 residues. CDR1 is SGHNT and CDR2 is YYREEE in the germline V gene (reference sequence). Trimming pared 3 bases from V and 0 bases from J, leaving 13 bases between. CDR3 DNA: TGTGCCAGCAGCTCTGGGACTCTAAGCTCCTACGAGCAGTACTTC. It translates to CASSSGTLSSYEQYF. Based on the CDR3 plus reference TRBV5-4 and TRBJ2-7, the full variable domain is ETGVTQSPTHLIKTRGQQVTLRCSSQSGHNTVSWYQQALGQGPQFIFQYYREEENGRGNFPPRFSGLQFPNYSSELNVNALELDDSALYLCASSSGTLSSYEQYFGPGTRLTVT.

This clonotype was seen a handful of times. A much larger clone differs by one base, so this may be a read error. This chain connects TRBV11-1 to TRBJ2-7, with TRBD2 identical over 8 bases. CDR3 length equals 15 residues. Germline V CDR1 and CDR2: SGHAT, FQDESV (reference sequence). Unmatched junction bases numbered 7, after V lost 5 bases and J lost 1 base. As DNA, the CDR3 is TGTGCCAGCAGCCCAGCTAGCGGGCCTTCCTACGAGCAGTACTTC. Protein: CASSPASGPSYEQYF.

This clonotype was counted between two and nine times. The V and J genes are TRBV9 and TRBJ2-7; D is possibly TRBD2 (7 bases). There are 18 residues in the CDR3. Germline-derived CDR1 and CDR2 are SGDLS and YYNGEE. V was trimmed by 4 bases and J by 2 bases, leaving 25 bases between them. As DNA, the CDR3 is TGTGCCAGCAGCCCGGGGGGCCCCATAGCGGAAAAGACCTACGAGCAGTACTTC. This sequence encodes CASSPGGPIAEKTYEQYF.

This clonotype was counted at least ten times. The chain joins TRBV9 to TRBJ1-4; D is ambiguous. With 4 bases removed from V and 2 bases from J, the gap between germline ends came to 12 bases. The CDR3 loop spans 15 amino acids. Germline V gene lookup returns CDR1 SGDLS and CDR2 YYNGEE. The CDR3 nucleotides read TGTGCCAGCAGCATGGAACTAGGCACTAATGAAAAACTGTTTTTT. Encoded protein: CASSMELGTNEKLFF.

The chain recombines TRBV7-9 with TRBJ2-3, with D possibly matching TRBD1 (5 bases). The germline V gene encodes CDR1 SEHNR and CDR2 FQNEAQ (reference sequence). V was pared by 5 bases and J by 4 bases, with 13 bases between. CDR3 length equals 14 residues. CDR3 residues: CASSTGSAADTQYF. CDR3 DNA sequence: TGTGCCAGCAGCACAGGATCGGCGGCAGATACGCAGTATTTT.

This clonotype showed up just a few times. This may stem from a read error, because a much larger clone lies one nucleotide away. The chain joins TRBV11-2 to TRBJ2-5; D remains unclear. The CDR3 length is 15 residues. V was cut by 0 bases and J by 1 base, with 9 bases left in between. CDR1 and CDR2 from the germline V gene are SGHAT and FQNNGV. CDR3 coding DNA: TGTGCCAGCAGCTTAGATTCCGGTGCCCAAGAGACCCAGTACTTC. This sequence encodes CASSLDSGAQETQYF.

Concerning this clonotype itself: Since a much larger clone is just one base distant, this may be a read error. The chain combines TRBV6-5 with TRBJ1-2, with D possibly TRBD1 on 5 matching bases. V gave up 5 bases and J gave up 2 bases, with 18 bases separating them. CDR1 and CDR2 (germline): MNHEY, SVGAGI. This CDR3 is 16 amino acids long. CDR3 protein: CASSPNGGLTNYGYTF. In DNA, the CDR3 is TGTGCCAGCAGTCCCAACGGGGGACTGACAAACTATGGCTACACCTTC.

This clonotype was seen repeatedly, ten times or more. The rearrangement links TRBV20-1 to TRBJ1-4, with no clear D. Germline V CDR1 and CDR2: DFQATT, SNEGSKA (reference sequence). CDR3 length: 13 amino acids. Trimming removed 5 bases from V and 0 bases from J, with 7 bases in between. The CDR3 sequence: CSAPSPTNEKLFF. In nucleotides, the CDR3 is TGCAGTGCTCCCAGTCCAACTAATGAAAAACTGTTTTTT.

V and J are TRBV28 and TRBJ1-5; D unresolved. This CDR3 region has 14 residues. The V and J ends lost 7 bases and 2 bases respectively, with 12 bases between them. CDR1 MDHEN and CDR2 SYDVKM come from the germline V gene. CDR3 sequence: CASNFPGGNQPQHF. The CDR3 DNA reads as TGTGCCAGCAATTTCCCCGGAGGCAATCAGCCCCAGCATTTT.

This sequence joins TRBV11-3 and TRBJ2-5; 8 bases align to TRBD1. CDR3 length: 16 residues. J gave up 5 bases and V 7 bases, and 15 bases lay outside the gene matches. From germline, CDR1 is SGHNT and CDR2 YENEEA. For the CDR3, the DNA is TGTGCCAGCACCTTCAGGGGGCGTAACGGGAAGGAGACCCAGTACTTC. Translating it yields CASTFRGRNGKETQYF. Full variable domain (outside the CDR3, taken from reference TRBV11-3 and TRBJ2-5): EAGVVQSPRYKIIEKKQPVAFWCNPISGHNTLYWYLQNLGQGPELLIRYENEEAVDDSQLPKDRFSAERLKGVDSTLKIQPAELGDSAVYLCASTFRGRNGKETQYFGPGTRLLVL.

The chain couples TRBV20-1 to TRBJ2-1; 9 positions match TRBD2. Germline lookup yields CDR1 DFQATT and CDR2 SNEGSKA (reference sequence). The V gene end was trimmed by 0 bases and the J gene end by 7 bases; junction bases not matched to a gene: 7. CDR3 size: 15 residues. The DNA of the CDR3 is TGCAGTGCTAGAGATGCGGGAGGGCCCCGGAATGAGCAGTTCTTC. Its protein product is CSARDAGGPRNEQFF.

The chain joins TRBV6-2 or TRBV6-3 to TRBJ2-7, with D uncertain. Deletions cut 7 bases from V and 3 bases from J, with 10 bases between. The CDR3 covers 12 residues. Looked up from germline, CDR1 is MNHEY and CDR2 is SVGEGT. The chain's CDR3 is CASKGGIYEQYF. CDR3 bases: TGTGCCAGCAAGGGTGGAATCTACGAGCAGTACTTC.

Many counts were recorded for this clonotype. The chain has TRBV6-4 and TRBJ2-2; D is possibly TRBD2 (5 bases). The V gene's germline CDR1 is MRHNA and CDR2 SNTAGT. V was cut by 8 bases and J by 4 bases, with 8 bases left in between. CDR3 size: 12 residues. The CDR3: CASPGSTGELFF. The CDR3 DNA is TGTGCCAGCCCGGGGAGCACCGGGGAGCTGTTTTTT.

On this clonotype itself: A read error may explain this, as a much larger clone is one base away. The chain carries TRBV5-4 and TRBJ2-7; D remains ambiguous. This CDR3 has 11 amino acids. Germline V gene sequence: CDR1 SGHNT, CDR2 YYREEE (reference sequence). Trimming took 2 bases from V and 5 from J, leaving 5 bases between them. CDR3 loop: CASSLLNEQYF. Written as DNA, the CDR3 is TGTGCCAGCAGCTTACTAAACGAGCAGTACTTC.